The 27 T cell receptor beta chains listed next were all sequenced from one sample in a study of blood T cell repertoires in COVID-19. Assay: immunoSEQ multiplex PCR; the TCRdb copy retains only in-frame clones and omits some. This sample carries 200,000 to 250,000 clones, 85% of them seen once, and the ten largest clones take around 20%. Sequencing used PBMCs or T cells enriched from blood (not recorded which). These receptors were obtained from a man in his forties who had recovered from COVID-19.

The chain has TRBV14 and TRBJ2-3, with 8 positions matching TRBD2. This CDR3 region has 19 residues. Germline trimming cut 5 bases from V and 2 bases from J; bases unmatched to any gene: 18. Germline CDR1 SGHDN, CDR2 FVKESK. CDR3 DNA: TGTGCCAGCAGCTCGGGGGAACTGGGGGATAGCGGGAACACAGATACGCAGTATTTT. This codes for CASSSGELGDSGNTDTQYF.

The genes are TRBV2 and TRBJ1-2; D uncertain. V was shortened by 1 base and J by 4 bases, with 13 bases between the two germline ends. Germline CDR1 and CDR2: SNHLY and FYNNEI. CDR3 size: 15 residues. The CDR3 DNA sequence: TGTGCCAGCAGTGAAGAGCCCCGGAGGTTCTATGGCTACACCTTC. This gives the protein CASSEEPRRFYGYTF.

CDR3: CASIDSAGEQYF. The DNA of the CDR3 is TGTGCCAGTATCGACAGCGCGGGAGAGCAGTACTTC. The rearrangement uses TRBV19 and TRBJ2-7; possibly TRBD2 for D (6 bases). Germline values: CDR1 LNHDA, CDR2 SQIVND (reference sequence). V dropped 7 bases and J dropped 7 bases, with 14 bases sitting between them. The CDR3 is 12 amino acids.

This clone was found once. The chain's CDR3 is CASSLGQGPNTGELFF. CDR3 in DNA: TGTGCCAGCAGCTTAGGCCAGGGCCCTAACACCGGGGAGCTGTTTTTT. The chain is built from TRBV5-5 and TRBJ2-2; D is possibly TRBD1 (5 bases). CDR3 length: 16 amino acids. Trimming removed 2 bases from V and 2 bases from J, with 13 bases in between. Germline V gives CDR1 SGHKS, CDR2 YYEKEE (reference sequence).

The chain recombines TRBV7-2 with TRBJ1-2, with a weak D call TRBD1 (6 bases). The ends were cut back, 5 bases at V and 0 bases at J, with 13 bases in the middle. Germline V gene lookup returns CDR1 SGHTA and CDR2 FQGNSA. This CDR3 is built from 15 residues. The CDR3 region has the DNA TGTGCCAGCAGCCTAACAGGGTACCCTAACTATGGCTACACCTTC. It is translated as CASSLTGYPNYGYTF.

The chain recombines TRBV4-1 with TRBJ1-4; unclear D gene. The V end lost 3 bases, the J end lost 8 bases, and 7 bases lay between the germline ends. The CDR3 is 12 residues long. Germline-derived CDR1 and CDR2 are MGHRA and YSYEKL. The CDR3 reads CASSHSGEKLFF. CDR3 nucleotides: TGCGCCAGCAGCCACTCGGGGGAAAAACTGTTTTTT.

This clone was picked up one time. The V gene is TRBV21-1, the J gene TRBJ1-1; TRBD1 reflects the table's D call only, with no check against the DNA. TRBV21-1 is labeled a pseudogene. This CDR3 has 14 residues. This CDR3 is CASSQDRGGTEAFF. CDR3 sequence (DNA): TGTGCCAGCAGCCAGGACAGGGGAGGAACTGAAGCTTTCTTT.

The genes are TRBV24-1 and TRBJ2-1; 7 bases are a match to TRBD1. The trim removed 4 bases at V and 2 bases at J, leaving 7 bases unmatched. Germline values: CDR1 KGHDR, CDR2 SFDVKD. The CDR3 consists of 16 residues. This CDR3 reads CATSDGDSPPYNEQFF. CDR3 DNA: TGTGCCACCAGTGACGGGGACAGTCCACCCTACAATGAGCAGTTCTTC.

The V and J genes are TRBV7-9 and TRBJ1-5; no clear D gene. Per the germline V gene, CDR1 is SEHNR and CDR2 is FQNEAQ (reference sequence). V lost 5 bases, J lost 3 bases, and 20 bases lay in between. This CDR3 contains 17 residues. The CDR3 sequence is CASSPAGAFPNNQPQHF. The CDR3 coding sequence is TGTGCCAGCAGCCCCGCGGGAGCCTTCCCAAACAATCAGCCCCAGCATTTT.

On this clone itself: Mismatch with germline at one junction end may stem from a read error. The V gene is TRBV19, the J gene TRBJ1-3, with 7 positions matching TRBD1. Germline V CDR1 and CDR2: LNHDA, SQIVND (reference sequence). This CDR3 region has 16 residues. The CDR3 loop reads CASSVDRVDSGNTIYF. DNA for the CDR3: TGTGCCAGTAGTGTAGACAGGGTCGACTCTGGAAACACCATATATTTT.

This clone occurred a few times. The CDR3 is CASSVQGYDQPQHF. The CDR3 nucleotides read TGTGCCAGCAGTGTTCAGGGTTATGATCAGCCCCAGCATTTT. The chain links TRBV2 to TRBJ1-5; D possibly corresponds to TRBD1 (5 bases). CDR3 length: 14 residues. V dropped 4 bases and J dropped 5 bases, with 12 bases sitting between them. CDR1 SNHLY and CDR2 FYNNEI come from the germline V gene.

This clone showed up just a few times. The chain links TRBV29-1 to TRBJ2-7, with D maybe TRBD1 (7 bases). The CDR3 totals 12 residues. Germline CDR1 reads SQVTM; CDR2 reads ANQGSEA. The ends were cut back, 8 bases at V and 6 bases at J, with 17 bases in the middle. CDR3 sequence (DNA): TGCAGCACCAGGGGGGAATGGGGCGAGCAGTACTTC. This codes for CSTRGEWGEQYF.

The DNA of the CDR3 is TGTGCCAGCTCAAGGGTCGGGGGCACTGAAGCTTTCTTT. Amino acid sequence: CASSRVGGTEAFF. This chain uses TRBV18 with TRBJ1-1; perhaps TRBD1 as D (5 bases). Germline V gene sequence: CDR1 KGHSH, CDR2 LQKENI. The germline V and J ends were trimmed by 5 bases and 4 bases, with 11 bases remaining between them. This CDR3 is built from 13 residues.

This rearrangement joins TRBV7-9 to TRBJ1-5; TRBD1 might be the D (6 bases). This CDR3 is 14 amino acids long. Germline CDR1 SEHNR, CDR2 FQNEAQ (reference sequence). Trimming removed 5 bases at V and 2 bases at J, with 10 bases between. The CDR3, as DNA: TGTGCCAGCAGCCAGGGGAGAGGCAATCAGCCCCAGCATTTT. Translation gives CASSQGRGNQPQHF.

This chain joins TRBV6-6 and TRBJ2-1; tentative D call: TRBD2 (6 bases). Looked up from germline, CDR1 is MNHNY and CDR2 is SVGAGI (reference sequence). V gave up 6 bases and J gave up 15 bases, with 15 bases separating them. CDR3 size: 11 residues. CDR3 bases: TGTGCCAGCAGCCACGAGACTAGACGGTTCTTC. It is translated as CASSHETRRFF.

This chain connects TRBV5-4 to TRBJ2-3; 10 bases map to TRBD2. In germline, CDR1 is SGHNT, CDR2 YYREEE (reference sequence). The junction had 3 bases not matched to a gene; V was cut back by 4 bases and J by 1 base. CDR3 length: 15 residues. For the CDR3, the DNA is TGTGCCAGCAGCCTCGGGACTAGCGGCACAGATACGCAGTATTTT. Translated: CASSLGTSGTDTQYF.

V gene TRBV10-3 combines with J gene TRBJ1-1; D is possibly TRBD1 (5 bases). Germline-derived CDR1 and CDR2 are ENHRY and SYGVKD. This CDR3 has 12 amino acids. V gave up 10 bases and J gave up 1 base, with 10 bases separating them. CDR3 nucleotides: TGTGCCACCGGGGGAGCGAACACTGAAGCTTTCTTT. It encodes CATGGANTEAFF.

The CDR3 loop is CASSVARENEQFF. The CDR3 nucleotides read TGTGCCAGCAGCGTAGCCAGGGAAAATGAGCAGTTCTTC. The V call is TRBV9, the J call TRBJ2-1; a possible D gene is TRBD1 (5 bases). Germline V gene data show CDR1 as SGDLS and CDR2 as YYNGEE. The CDR3 is 13 amino acids. V lost 0 bases and J 7 bases, leaving 8 bases between the germline ends.

The genes are TRBV28 and TRBJ2-3; 10 bases map to TRBD2. CDR1 is MDHEN and CDR2 is SYDVKM in the germline V gene. V lost 8 bases to trimming and J lost 4 bases; unmatched junction nucleotides: 9. There are 15 residues in the CDR3. The CDR3 sequence is CASLTGAGGPDTQYF. The CDR3, as DNA: TGTGCCAGCCTAACGGGAGCGGGAGGGCCAGATACGCAGTATTTT. Using reference TRBV28 and TRBJ2-3 for the parts outside the CDR3, the full variable domain is DVKVTQSSRYLVKRTGEKVFLECVQDMDHENMFWYRQDPGLGLRLIYFSYDVKMKEKGDIPEGYSVSREKKERFSLILESASTNQTSMYLCASLTGAGGPDTQYFGPGTRLTVL.

J is TRBJ1-6 and V is TRBV2; D is possibly TRBD1 (5 bases). The germline V gene has CDR1 SNHLY and CDR2 FYNNEI. The CDR3 sequence is 16 residues long. V was clipped by 5 bases and J by 0 bases, with 11 bases between them. DNA of the CDR3: TGTGCCAGCAGTCTAGGACAAAGCTCCTATAATTCACCCCTCCACTTT. This translates into CASSLGQSSYNSPLHF. Filled out from reference TRBV2 and TRBJ1-6, the complete variable domain reads EPEVTQTPSHQVTQMGQEVILRCVPISNHLYFYWYRQILGQKVEFLVSFYNNEISEKSEIFDDQFSVERPDGSNFTLKIRSTKLEDSAMYFCASSLGQSSYNSPLHFGNGTRLTVT.

The rearrangement joins TRBV5-6 to TRBJ2-3; D is undetermined. Per the germline V gene, CDR1 is SGHDT and CDR2 is YYEEEE. The CDR3 runs 15 residues. V lost 1 base to trimming and J lost 2 bases, with 11 bases between them. The CDR3 nucleotides read TGTGCCAGCAGCTTGTATTATACTACCACAGATACGCAGTATTTT. Translated: CASSLYYTTTDTQYF.

The chain combines TRBV19 with TRBJ1-6, with TRBD1 matching over 9 bases. Germline CDR1 is LNHDA and CDR2 is SQIVND (reference sequence). CDR3 size: 14 residues. J lost 9 bases, V lost 5 bases, and 5 bases had no gene match. The CDR3 reads CASSRTGVSSPLHF. The CDR3 DNA follows: TGTGCCAGTAGTCGGACAGGGGTGAGTTCACCCCTCCACTTT.

The chain joins TRBV5-1 to TRBJ2-3; TRBD2 is a possible D gene (7 bases). V lost 0 bases to trimming and J lost 0 bases, with 14 bases between them. This CDR3 region has 17 residues. Per germline, CDR1 SGHRS and CDR2 YFSETQ. CDR3 in amino acids: CASSLAPGGPSTDTQYF. CDR3 coding DNA: TGCGCCAGCAGCTTGGCCCCGGGGGGCCCAAGCACAGATACGCAGTATTTT.

The chain is built from TRBV5-4 and TRBJ2-5, with 12 positions matching TRBD2. Germline V gene data show CDR1 as SGHNT and CDR2 as YYREEE (reference sequence). This CDR3 has 15 amino acids. With V trimmed by 5 bases and J by 2 bases, 4 bases remained unmatched. DNA for the CDR3: TGTGCCAGCAGGCTAGCGGGAGGGCCGCAAGAGACCCAGTACTTC. This encodes CASRLAGGPQETQYF.

The J gene is TRBJ2-1, the V gene TRBV5-8; TRBD1 matches 8 bases. The V and J ends lost 2 bases and 2 bases, in that order; junction bases with no gene match: 6. The CDR3 has 16 residues. Germline V gene lookup returns CDR1 SGHTS and CDR2 YDEGEE. The CDR3 loop is CASSFRDRGTYNEQFF. The DNA for the CDR3 is TGTGCCAGCAGCTTCAGAGACAGGGGTACCTACAATGAGCAGTTCTTC.

This chain links TRBV6-5 with TRBJ1-6; tentative D call: TRBD1 (6 bases). CDR1 and CDR2 from the germline V gene are MNHEY and SVGAGI. V was shortened by 1 base and J by 10 bases, with 14 bases between the two germline ends. The CDR3 is 15 amino acids. The CDR3 DNA reads TGTGCCAGCAGTTACTATGCAGGGGTGGGGTCACCCCTCCACTTT. Its translation: CASSYYAGVGSPLHF.

The chain employs TRBV11-2 and TRBJ2-7; TRBD2 matches 10 bases. CDR1 SGHAT and CDR2 FQNNGV come from the germline V gene. V was pared by 1 base and J by 9 bases, with 15 bases of the junction left unmatched. This CDR3 has 17 residues. This chain's CDR3 is CASSLGHGAGGSIGQYF. The CDR3, as DNA: TGTGCCAGCAGCTTAGGCCACGGAGCGGGAGGGTCTATAGGGCAGTACTTC.